The 9 T cell receptor beta chains below all came from one sample that was sequenced in a study of OX40 agonist ivuxolimab in advanced cancers. The data were produced by immunoSEQ multiplex PCR, yet TCRdb's version contains in-frame clones alone and is incomplete. Of 65,000 to 100,000 clones listed, around four fifths were seen once; the top ten hold 6% to 8%. This sample comprised CD4+ or CD8+ T cells sorted from blood, obtained in a trial of the OX40 agonist ivuxolimab. These receptors were taken from an adult with an advanced solid tumor such as melanoma, head and neck, liver or kidney cancer.

The chain couples TRBV15 to TRBJ2-3; D perhaps matches TRBD2 (6 bases). In germline, CDR1 is LNHNV, CDR2 YYDKDF (reference sequence). The CDR3 loop spans 15 amino acids. V dropped 3 bases and J dropped 0 bases, with 10 bases sitting between them. CDR3 nucleotides: TGTGCCACCAGCAGGTCGGCGGGGAGCACAGATACGCAGTATTTT. Translated: CATSRSAGSTDTQYF.

This chain uses TRBV19 with TRBJ2-7; 9 bases line up with TRBD1. The CDR3 has 16 residues. Trimming took 6 bases from V and 6 from J; bases not matched to a gene: 15. Germline V gene lookup returns CDR1 LNHDA and CDR2 SQIVND (reference sequence). CDR3 loop: CASSPYPGQGIAEQYF. The CDR3 DNA reads TGTGCCAGTAGCCCTTACCCGGGACAGGGTATTGCCGAGCAGTACTTC. Variable domain in full (rest from reference TRBV19 and TRBJ2-7): DGGITQSPKYLFRKEGQNVTLSCEQNLNHDAMYWYRQDPGQGLRLIYYSQIVNDFQKGDIAEGYSVSREKKESFPLTVTSAQKNPTAFYLCASSPYPGQGIAEQYFGPGTRLTVT.

The chain combines TRBV6-5 with TRBJ2-5; D remains ambiguous. The CDR3 runs to 14 residues. Germline lookup yields CDR1 MNHEY and CDR2 SVGAGI. Trimming stripped 6 bases from V and 3 bases from J, with 14 bases between. The CDR3 is CASSPHLEEETQYF. The CDR3 DNA follows: TGTGCCAGCAGCCCCCATCTAGAAGAAGAGACCCAGTACTTC.

V gene TRBV27 combines with J gene TRBJ1-5; TRBD1 might be the D (5 bases). V was trimmed by 6 bases and J by 4 bases, leaving 7 bases between them. The germline V gene has CDR1 MNHEY and CDR2 SMNVEV (reference sequence). This CDR3 comprises 12 residues. The CDR3 coding sequence is TGTGCCAGCAGCCAGGGTAATCAGCCCCAGCATTTT. This gives the protein CASSQGNQPQHF.

The rearrangement joins TRBV15 to TRBJ1-2, with D maybe TRBD1 (5 bases). CDR1 LNHNV and CDR2 YYDKDF come from the germline V gene (reference sequence). Trimming cost V 1 base and J 1 base, with 16 bases left between them. This CDR3 spans 17 amino acids. CDR3 sequence: CATSRALSPGINYGYTF. The CDR3 DNA sequence: TGTGCCACCAGCAGAGCTCTTAGCCCAGGGATTAACTATGGCTACACCTTC.

The rearrangement uses TRBV5-1 and TRBJ2-2; no clear D. Trimming removed 2 bases from V and 3 bases from J, with 5 bases in between. Per germline, CDR1 SGHRS and CDR2 YFSETQ. CDR3 size: 13 residues. The chain's CDR3 is CASSFRDTGELFF. The CDR3 DNA sequence: TGCGCCAGCAGCTTCCGGGACACCGGGGAGCTGTTTTTT. The full variable domain, completed using reference TRBV5-1 and TRBJ2-2, is KAGVTQTPRYLIKTRGQQVTLSCSPISGHRSVSWYQQTPGQGLQFLFEYFSETQRNKGNFPGRFSGRQFSNSRSEMNVSTLELGDSALYLCASSFRDTGELFFGEGSRLTVL.

The chain links TRBV5-1 to TRBJ2-5, with D perhaps matching TRBD1 or TRBD2 (5 bases each). The CDR3 has 11 residues. The V end lost 8 bases, the J end lost 9 bases, and 14 bases lay between the germline ends. CDR1 is SGHRS and CDR2 is YFSETQ in the germline V gene. Written as DNA, the CDR3 is TGCGCCAGTAGTAAGGGGAGATCCCAGTACTTC. It translates to CASSKGRSQYF.

The chain recombines TRBV28 with TRBJ2-2; TRBD2 agrees at 8 bases. The CDR3 has 14 residues. Per germline, CDR1 MDHEN and CDR2 SYDVKM. Trimming removed 4 bases from V and 4 bases from J; junction bases left unmatched: 2. The CDR3 nucleotides are TGTGCCAGCAGTTCGAGCGGGGGCACCGGGGAGCTGTTTTTT. Amino acid sequence: CASSSSGGTGELFF.

The rearrangement links TRBV6-1 to TRBJ2-1, with 12 bases that match TRBD2. Germline-derived CDR1 and CDR2 are MNHNS and SASEGT. The CDR3 is made up of 18 amino acids. Germline trimming cut 1 base from V and 5 bases from J; bases unmatched to any gene: 9. The CDR3 here is CASSEGLLAGGPDNEQFF. Written as DNA, the CDR3 is TGTGCCAGCAGTGAAGGGTTGCTAGCGGGGGGGCCGGACAATGAGCAGTTCTTC.